The entry below gives a single T cell receptor beta chain sequence along with its context. The V gene's germline CDR1 is LGHDT and CDR2 YNNKEL (reference sequence). The CDR3 has 14 residues. The V end was cut by 1 base, the J end by 5 bases, with 11 bases between. Across about two dozen US areas, participants ranged in age from roughly 18 to 89 years. Original methodology: It was from reference gene primer amplification that nucleated cell counts were estimated. Generated by immunoSEQ multiplex PCR, the TCRdb table keeps only in-frame clones and is missing some. That table gives V, J and clone size, and the DNA gave D and trimming. This table has 350,000 to 400,000 clones, about nine tenths appearing once. These data originate in a study of blood T cell repertoires in COVID-19. Study at large: T cells, B-cell-depleted T cells, or PBMCs supplied cDNA or gDNA.

This sequence originates from a woman aged 35 to 49 who had been exposed to COVID-19. The sample consisted of PBMCs or T cells enriched from blood (not recorded which). The chain has TRBV3-1 (or the pseudogene TRBV3-2) and TRBJ2-5; D is undetermined. The DNA of the CDR3 is TGTGCCAGCAGCCAAGGGTTTACGAGGGAGACCCAGTACTTC. Protein sequence: CASSQGFTRETQYF.